The clone carrying this T cell receptor beta chain was detected many times. Its matching antigen is unknown. This sample is part of a study of T-cell reconstitution after alpha-beta-depleted transplantation in children. Preparing the TCRbeta library involved the use of unique molecular identifiers. MiXCR, run by TCRdb on the PCR reads, gives a single entry per CDR3 protein. This sample has 200,000 to 250,000 distinct CDR3 sequences, with roughly 25% found just once. Germline loops: CDR1 MDHEN, CDR2 SYDVKM. There are 17 residues in the CDR3. J gave up 5 bases and V 4 bases, and 11 bases lay outside the gene matches. Overall study findings and caveats: The high TCRbeta diversity at day 60 in some patients came from surviving recipient T cells and thymic progenitors. It was newly produced T cells that mostly accounted for T-cell counts and diversity one year after transplant. Several hundred expanded graft clones reportedly supplied alpha-beta T cells about two months after transplant.

The chain carries TRBV28 and TRBJ2-2; 9 positions agree with TRBD2. This sample comprised PBMCs, mostly from graft donor cells, obtained 360 days after TCRalphabeta/CD19-depleted stem cell transplant. The source of this sequence is a female patient between 2 and 15 years old who had a stem cell transplant for congenital amegakaryocytic thrombocytopenia, so the T cells may come from the graft donor. CDR3 amino acids: CASSSGVAGVLTGELFF. CDR3 DNA: TGTGCCAGCAGTTCGGGTGTAGCGGGAGTTCTAACCGGGGAGCTGTTTTTT.